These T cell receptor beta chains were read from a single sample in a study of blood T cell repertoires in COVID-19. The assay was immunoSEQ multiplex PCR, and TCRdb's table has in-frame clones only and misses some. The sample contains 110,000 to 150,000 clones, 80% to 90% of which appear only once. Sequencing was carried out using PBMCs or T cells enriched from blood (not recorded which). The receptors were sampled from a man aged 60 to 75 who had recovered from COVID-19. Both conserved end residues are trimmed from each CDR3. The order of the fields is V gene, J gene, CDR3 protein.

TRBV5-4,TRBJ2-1,ASAPPSGPSYNEQF
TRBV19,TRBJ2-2,ASSIYNGELF
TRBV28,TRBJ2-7,ASSLPLAGGSYEQY
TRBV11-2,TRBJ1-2,ASSPLTGQGSGYT
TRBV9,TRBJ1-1,ASSVQGARTEAF
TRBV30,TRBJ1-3,AWSVGARNTIY
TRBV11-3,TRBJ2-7,ASSIGGSYEQY
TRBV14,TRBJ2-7,ASSQLGLYYEQY
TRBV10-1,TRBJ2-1,ASSVKRGSEQF
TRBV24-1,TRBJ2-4,ATSSFSNIQY
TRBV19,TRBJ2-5,ATGRGNQETQY
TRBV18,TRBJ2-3,ASSPSPGDTQY
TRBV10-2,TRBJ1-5,ASSEGGRGNQPQH
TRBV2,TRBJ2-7,ASSDAGGSEQY
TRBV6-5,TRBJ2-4,ASVGQGVNIQY
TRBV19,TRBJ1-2,ASSAPGGYT
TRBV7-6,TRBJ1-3,ASSSAPTPDTIY
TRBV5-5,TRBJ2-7,ASSSPLSGRAGYEQY
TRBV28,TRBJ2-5,ASSLGGQGAGETQY
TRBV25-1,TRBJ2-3,ASSDPSGVDTQY
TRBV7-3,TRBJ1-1,ASSLTRGTEAF
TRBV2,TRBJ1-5,ASSEARGAINQPQH
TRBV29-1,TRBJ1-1,SARSTEAF
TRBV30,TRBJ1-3,AWSVLGQGHSGNTIY